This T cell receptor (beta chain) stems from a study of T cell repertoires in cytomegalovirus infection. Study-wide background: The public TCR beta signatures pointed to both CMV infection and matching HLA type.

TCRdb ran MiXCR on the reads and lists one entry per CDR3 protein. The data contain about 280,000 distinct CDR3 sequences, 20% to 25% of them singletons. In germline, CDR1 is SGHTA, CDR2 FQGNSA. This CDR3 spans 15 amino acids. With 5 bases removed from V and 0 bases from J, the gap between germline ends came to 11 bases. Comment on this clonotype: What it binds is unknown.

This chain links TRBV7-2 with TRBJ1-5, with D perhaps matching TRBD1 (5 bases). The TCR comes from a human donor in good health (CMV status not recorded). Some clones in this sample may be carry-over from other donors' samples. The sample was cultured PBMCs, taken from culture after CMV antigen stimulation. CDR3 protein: CASSARTNSNQPQHF. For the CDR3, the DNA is TGTGCCAGCAGCGCCCGGACAAATAGCAATCAGCCCCAGCATTTT.